A single T cell receptor (beta chain) is shown here with its context. The length of the CDR3 is 15 residues. With 2 bases clipped from V and 2 bases from J, the junction kept 5 bases outside the gene matches. Germline lookup yields CDR1 SGHRS and CDR2 YFSETQ. The data derive from a study of control samples from healthy donors and cancer patients. Libraries were prepared by immunoSEQ multiplex PCR; TCRdb keeps only in-frame clonotypes and omits some of them. The sample consists of about 59,000 clones, roughly 86% of them appearing once. Source material: PBMCs. The chain is built from TRBV5-1 and TRBJ1-1; TRBD1 matches at 8 bases. This TCR was sampled from a woman aged 55-70 years with lung cancer. CDR3 coding DNA: TGCGCCAGCAGCTTCCAGGCAGGGGGCAACACTGAAGCTTTCTTT. It is translated as CASSFQAGGNTEAFF.